Listed below are T cell receptor beta chains from one sample, sequenced in a study of response to subunit inactivated influenza vaccine. Via MiXCR, TCRdb re-called the RT-PCR reads, giving one row per CDR3 protein. The sample consists of a few hundred thousand distinct CDR3 sequences, 14% of them appearing once. The sample was PBMCs from blood, taken 11 to 12 days after vaccination. The receptors were sampled from a man in his fifties who received an inactivated influenza vaccine. CDR3s include the opening cysteine and the closing phenylalanine or tryptophan. Fields, in order: V gene, J gene, D gene, clone size, CDR3 DNA, CDR3 protein. D genes are given only for firm matches. Clone size is stated in some rows and not others, as once, few, many or a class when expanded.

V: TRBV28
J: TRBJ2-2
D: NA
size: few
DNA: TGTGCCAGCAGTATCCTAGCCATGGACACCGGGGAGCTGTTTTTT
CDR3: CASSILAMDTGELFF

V: TRBV20-1
J: TRBJ2-4
D: NA
size: few
DNA: TGCAGTGCTAGAATGGGAACCAAAAACATTCAGTACTTC
CDR3: CSARMGTKNIQYF

V: TRBV5-5
J: TRBJ1-1
D: NA
size: few
DNA: TGTGCCAGCAGCGGCACGCCCAGGGAAAACACTGAAGCTTTCTTT
CDR3: CASSGTPRENTEAFF

V: TRBV18
J: TRBJ2-1
D: NA
size: few
DNA: TGTGCCAGCTCCGCGAACAAGGTCTATGAGCAGTTCTTC
CDR3: CASSANKVYEQFF

V: TRBV4-2
J: TRBJ2-1
D: TRBD2
size: NA
DNA: TGTGCCAGCAGCCAAGAAAGCGGGGGTTACTACAATGAGCAGTTCTTC
CDR3: CASSQESGGYYNEQFF

V: TRBV29-1
J: TRBJ2-1
D: NA
size: many
DNA: TGCAGCGCAGTAGAAAATGAGCAGTTCTTC
CDR3: CSAVENEQFF

V: TRBV3-1
J: TRBJ2-3
D: NA
size: NA
DNA: TGTGCCAGCAGCCGAAAAACAACCGATACGCAGTATTTT
CDR3: CASSRKTTDTQYF

V: TRBV5-1
J: TRBJ2-1
D: TRBD2
size: few
DNA: TGCGCCAGCAGCTTGGCACTAGCGAGGGGCGATGAGCAGTTCTTC
CDR3: CASSLALARGDEQFF

V: TRBV3-1
J: TRBJ2-2
D: NA
size: many
DNA: TGTGCCAGCAGCCACCCTCGGGGGGAGCTGTTTTTT
CDR3: CASSHPRGELFF

V: TRBV5-8
J: TRBJ2-3
D: NA
size: few
DNA: TGTGCCAGCAGCTTGGTGTTGGCAGATACGCAGTATTTT
CDR3: CASSLVLADTQYF

V: TRBV7-9
J: TRBJ1-4
D: NA
size: NA
DNA: TGTGCCAGCAGCCCTTCTACAGGGTGGAGCGAAAAACTGTTTTTT
CDR3: CASSPSTGWSEKLFF

V: TRBV5-6
J: TRBJ1-5
D: NA
size: few
DNA: TGTGCCAGCAGCTTCCGTGATGGACTTGGAAGGCAGCCCCAGCATTTT
CDR3: CASSFRDGLGRQPQHF

V: TRBV5-1
J: TRBJ1-1
D: NA
size: NA
DNA: TGCGCCAGCAGCGGAATTGGCGACACTGAAGCTTTCTTT
CDR3: CASSGIGDTEAFF

V: TRBV20-1
J: TRBJ2-5
D: NA
size: NA
DNA: TGCAGTGCTAGAAGACAGCAAGAGACCCAGTACTTC
CDR3: CSARRQQETQYF

V: TRBV6-5
J: TRBJ1-2
D: NA
size: NA
DNA: TGTGCCAGCAGTTCTCGACGGACGAACTATGGCTACACCTTC
CDR3: CASSSRRTNYGYTF

V: TRBV7-2
J: TRBJ2-3
D: TRBD2
size: few
DNA: TGTGCCAGCAGCCTAAGCGGGGGGGCAAATACGCAGTATTTT
CDR3: CASSLSGGANTQYF

V: TRBV9
J: TRBJ1-4
D: NA
size: few
DNA: TGTGCCAGCAGCGAACAGGGAATCACTAATGAAAAACTGTTTTTT
CDR3: CASSEQGITNEKLFF

V: TRBV5-1
J: TRBJ2-3
D: NA
size: NA
DNA: TGCGCCAGCAGCCCAAAAACACTGGGGGCCACAGATACGCAGTATTTT
CDR3: CASSPKTLGATDTQYF

V: TRBV10-3
J: TRBJ2-5
D: NA
size: NA
DNA: TGTGCCATCAGATTCGACACCCTTCAAGAGACCCAGTACTTC
CDR3: CAIRFDTLQETQYF

V: TRBV20-1
J: TRBJ2-1
D: TRBD1
size: few
DNA: TGCAGTGCTACCGGGACAGGGGGGGCGGATTACAATGAGCAGTTCTTC
CDR3: CSATGTGGADYNEQFF

V: TRBV7-2
J: TRBJ2-5
D: TRBD2
size: NA
DNA: TGTGCCAGCAGCCAAAACGGGAGGGCCTCGAAGACCCAGTACTTC
CDR3: CASSQNGRASKTQYF

V: TRBV4-3
J: TRBJ2-1
D: NA
size: NA
DNA: TGCGCCAGCAGCCAAGAAGGCTGGTACAATGAGCAGTTCTTC
CDR3: CASSQEGWYNEQFF

V: TRBV9
J: TRBJ2-3
D: NA
size: few
DNA: TGTGCCAGCAGCGTAGCTTCTCGGGCAGATACGCAGTATTTT
CDR3: CASSVASRADTQYF

V: TRBV5-1
J: TRBJ2-3
D: NA
size: NA
DNA: TGCGCCAGCAGAGGGACTTCAGATACGCAGTATTTT
CDR3: CASRGTSDTQYF

V: TRBV9
J: TRBJ2-2
D: NA
size: NA
DNA: TGTGCCAGCAGAGCGGACAGTTACACCGGGGAGCTGTTTTTT
CDR3: CASRADSYTGELFF

V: TRBV29-1
J: TRBJ2-7
D: TRBD1
size: few
DNA: TGCAGCTTCACGAACAGGACAGGTATACACTACGAGCAGTACTTC
CDR3: CSFTNRTGIHYEQYF

V: TRBV18
J: TRBJ2-5
D: NA
size: NA
DNA: TGTGCCAGCTCACCGTTCGGGGAACTCCAAGAGACCCAGTACTTC
CDR3: CASSPFGELQETQYF

V: TRBV30
J: TRBJ2-7
D: NA
size: NA
DNA: TGTGCCTGGAGTGAGACAGGGACTACCTACGAGCAGTACTTC
CDR3: CAWSETGTTYEQYF

V: TRBV29-1
J: TRBJ2-5
D: NA
size: few
DNA: TGCAGCGTTGAAACGAATCTCGAAGAGACCCAGTACTTC
CDR3: CSVETNLEETQYF

V: TRBV20-1
J: TRBJ1-5
D: NA
size: NA
DNA: TGCAGTGCTAGGCCGTATTCAACTAGCAATCAGCCCCAGCATTTT
CDR3: CSARPYSTSNQPQHF

V: TRBV5-1
J: TRBJ2-2
D: NA
size: NA
DNA: TGCGCCAGCAGTCCGGTGGGGCTTTTTGGCGGGGAGCTGTTTTTT
CDR3: CASSPVGLFGGELFF

V: TRBV5-1
J: TRBJ2-7
D: NA
size: NA
DNA: TGCGCCAGCAGCTTCCCCGGGTCCCCCTACGAGCAGTACTTC
CDR3: CASSFPGSPYEQYF

V: TRBV4-2
J: TRBJ2-3
D: NA
size: NA
DNA: TGTGCCAGCAGCCAAGGTCTGTGGGGCACAGATACGCAGTATTTT
CDR3: CASSQGLWGTDTQYF

V: TRBV11-2
J: TRBJ1-3
D: NA
size: NA
DNA: TGTGCCAGCAGCTCAGGGAAGGGGCACACCATATATTTT
CDR3: CASSSGKGHTIYF

V: TRBV7-9
J: TRBJ2-7
D: NA
size: NA
DNA: TGTGCCAGCAGCTTAGCTGCAGATCAGCAGTACTTC
CDR3: CASSLAADQQYF

V: TRBV6-1
J: TRBJ2-1
D: TRBD2
size: NA
DNA: TGTGCCAGCAGTGCACTAGCGTCCTACAATGAGCAGTTCTTC
CDR3: CASSALASYNEQFF

V: TRBV5-1
J: TRBJ2-5
D: NA
size: many
DNA: TGCGCCAGCAGCTTGGCCGACAGGAACGGAGAGACCCAGTACTTC
CDR3: CASSLADRNGETQYF

V: TRBV5-1
J: TRBJ1-2
D: TRBD1
size: NA
DNA: TGCGCCAGCAGCTTGAAAGGGGGCTCGGGGTTCGGACTTTCGGCTAACTATGGCTACACCTTC
CDR3: CASSLKGGSGFGLSANYGYTF

V: TRBV2
J: TRBJ2-3
D: TRBD1
size: NA
DNA: TGTGCCAGCGTTGGACAGGGGACGTATACGCAGTATTTT
CDR3: CASVGQGTYTQYF